The 21 T cell receptor beta chains in this list originate from one sample, sequenced in a study of radiotherapy plus CTLA-4 blockade in lung cancer. Repertoires were generated with immunoSEQ multiplex PCR, while TCRdb's copy carries only in-frame clones and drops some. Among 70,000 to 90,000 clones, more than 75% were seen once, and the ten largest hold around 0.87%. The sequencing here drew on peripheral blood, taken from a patient treated with radiotherapy plus ipilimumab. These receptor sequences come from a human donor with non-small cell lung cancer who had stable disease on radiotherapy plus ipilimumab.

The chain carries TRBV6-6 and TRBJ2-7; no clear D. V was cut by 0 bases and J by 3 bases, with 9 bases left in between. The CDR3 consists of 14 residues. CDR1 and CDR2 (germline): MNHNY, SVGAGI (reference sequence). CDR3: CASSYSRARYEQYF. The DNA of the CDR3 is TGTGCCAGCAGTTACTCGCGCGCACGCTACGAGCAGTACTTC.

The chain links TRBV9 to TRBJ2-3, with 10 positions matching TRBD2. Germline CDR1 and CDR2: SGDLS and YYNGEE. The CDR3 contains 16 residues. The V gene end was trimmed by 3 bases and the J gene end by 2 bases; junction bases not matched to a gene: 6. CDR3 loop: CASSAASGGSTDTQYF. In nucleotides, the CDR3 is TGTGCCAGCAGCGCGGCTAGCGGGGGATCCACAGATACGCAGTATTTT.

This clone has more than one count but fewer than ten. The V gene is TRBV28, the J gene TRBJ2-7; D is uncertain. The V gene lost 5 bases and the J gene lost 3 bases, with 8 bases spanning the gap. CDR3 length: 12 residues. Per the germline V gene, CDR1 is MDHEN and CDR2 is SYDVKM. The CDR3 DNA reads TGTGCCAGCAGTGCGACCTACTACGAGCAGTACTTC. It translates to CASSATYYEQYF.

The V gene is TRBV7-8, the J gene TRBJ2-1; 8 bases are a match to TRBD2. The germline CDR1 and CDR2 sequences are SGHVS and FQNEAQ. V shed 1 base and J 8 bases; nucleotides not matched to a gene: 13. This CDR3 spans 17 amino acids. The CDR3 DNA is TGTGCCAGCAGCTTAGGGTTGCTTGGCGGGAGGTTCGATGAGCAGTTCTTC. As protein: CASSLGLLGGRFDEQFF.

A note on this clone: The junction does not match germline at one end; this may be a read error. V gene TRBV28 combines with J gene TRBJ2-7; no reliable D call. CDR3 length: 14 residues. Per germline, CDR1 MDHEN and CDR2 SYDVKM. The CDR3 DNA is TGTGCCAACAGTTTAGGAGATCCCACCTACGAGCAGTACTTC. Protein sequence: CANSLGDPTYEQYF. Drawing the rest from reference TRBV28 and TRBJ2-7, the complete variable domain is DVKVTQSSRYLVKRTGEKVFLECVQDMDHENMFWYRQDPGLGLRLIYFSYDVKMKEKGDIPEGYSVSREKKERFSLILESASTNQTSMYLCANSLGDPTYEQYFGPGTRLTVT.

V and J are TRBV12-5 and TRBJ1-5; 7 positions match TRBD1. After removal of 6 bases from V and 7 bases from J, the junction contained 21 bases not matched to a gene. The CDR3 has 18 amino acids. Germline V CDR1 and CDR2: LGHNT, FRNRAP. The CDR3 spells CASGHPPTGPFLKQPQHF. The DNA for the CDR3 is TGTGCTAGTGGCCACCCTCCGACAGGGCCTTTTCTGAAGCAGCCCCAGCATTTT. Combining the CDR3 with reference TRBV12-5 and TRBJ1-5 gives the whole variable domain DARVTQTPRHKVTEMGQEVTMRCQPILGHNTVFWYRQTMMQGLELLAYFRNRAPLDDSGMPKDRFSAEMPDATLATLKIQPSEPRDSAVYFCASGHPPTGPFLKQPQHFGDGTRLSIL.

The V and J genes are TRBV19 and TRBJ1-6, with D hard to call. The CDR3 is made up of 14 amino acids. Trimming cost V 7 bases and J 8 bases, with 15 bases left between them. The germline V gene encodes CDR1 LNHDA and CDR2 SQIVND (reference sequence). The CDR3 region is CASTSRVRDSPLHF. The CDR3 DNA is TGTGCCAGTACATCTCGGGTTAGAGATTCACCCCTCCACTTT.

Comments on this clone: At one end the junction does not follow the germline gene, possibly because of a read error. The gene calls are TRBV5-1 and TRBJ2-2, with D perhaps TRBD1 (6 bases). The CDR3 is 15 amino acids. CDR1 and CDR2 (germline): SGHRS, YFSETQ. CDR3 bases: TGCGCCAGCAGGTACGCTACAGGGAACGCCGGGGAGCTGTTTTTT. It codes for CASRYATGNAGELFF.

This clone was detected only once. One junction end does not reproduce the germline sequence, and a read error may be involved. The V gene is TRBV18, the J gene TRBJ2-5; the D call may be TRBD1 or TRBD2 (5 bases each). This CDR3 is built from 11 residues. CDR1 and CDR2 (germline): KGHSH, LQKENI. The CDR3 DNA is TGTGCCAGCTCACCAGACGGGACCAGGGACTTC. Residues: CASSPDGTRDF.

This clone is a singleton in its sample. CDR3 residues: CASSVAGGPHEQFF. The CDR3 region has the DNA TGTGCCAGCAGCGTAGCGGGAGGGCCCCATGAGCAGTTCTTC. The chain joins TRBV5-4 to TRBJ2-1, with 11 bases aligning to TRBD2. Trimming at V came to 4 bases and at J to 8 bases, leaving 5 bases not matched to a gene. The CDR3 is 14 amino acids. The V gene's germline CDR1 is SGHNT and CDR2 YYREEE (reference sequence).

V and J are TRBV5-1 and TRBJ2-1; D unresolved. V was shortened by 4 bases and J by 7 bases, with 12 bases between the two germline ends. CDR1 SGHRS and CDR2 YFSETQ come from the germline V gene. CDR3 length equals 13 residues. The chain's CDR3 is CASSPHGENEQFF. CDR3 coding DNA: TGCGCCAGCAGCCCCCATGGGGAAAATGAGCAGTTCTTC.

Comments on this clone: In the same sample, other DNA sequences code for this CDR3. The chain recombines TRBV27 with TRBJ1-5; no clear D. Per germline, CDR1 MNHEY and CDR2 SMNVEV (reference sequence). This CDR3 spans 13 amino acids. Trimming took off 2 bases at V and 4 bases at J, with 6 bases between the two ends. The CDR3 loop reads CASSLMGNQPQHF. CDR3 nucleotides: TGTGCCAGCAGTTTAATGGGGAATCAGCCCCAGCATTTT.

V and J are TRBV29-1 and TRBJ1-1; a weak D match, TRBD1 (5 bases). Trimming removed 7 bases at V and 6 bases at J, with 15 bases between. Looked up from germline, CDR1 is SQVTM and CDR2 is ANQGSEA. The CDR3 is 12 amino acids. In nucleotides, the CDR3 is TGCAGCGCCCGAGGGGAAAATTCTGAAGCTTTCTTT. Translated: CSARGENSEAFF.

V usage is TRBV9 and J usage is TRBJ2-1; possibly TRBD2 for D (5 bases). From germline, CDR1 is SGDLS and CDR2 YYNGEE. Trimming stripped 3 bases from V and 1 base from J, with 11 bases between. The CDR3 runs to 15 residues. The CDR3 DNA follows: TGTGCCAGCAGCGAAGCGGCCAGATCCTACAATGAGCAGTTCTTC. Its translation: CASSEAARSYNEQFF.

J is TRBJ1-4 and V is TRBV18, with 7 bases identical to TRBD1. CDR3 length: 16 residues. The V and J ends lost 6 bases and 4 bases, in that order; junction bases with no gene match: 11. Germline V gene lookup returns CDR1 KGHSH and CDR2 LQKENI. Here the CDR3 DNA reads TGTGCCAGCTCTCCAATATTCGGGACAGTTAATGAAAAACTGTTTTTT. Its translation is CASSPIFGTVNEKLFF.

The chain couples TRBV2 to TRBJ2-7, with 16 bases aligning to TRBD2. The CDR3 contains 15 residues. J lost 7 bases, V lost 6 bases, and 6 bases had no gene match. Germline loops: CDR1 SNHLY, CDR2 FYNNEI. In DNA, the CDR3 is TGTGCCAGCAGAGGGACTAGCGGGGGGGCAAGGGAGCAGTACTTC. Translating it yields CASRGTSGGAREQYF.

The count of this clone is one. The CDR3 DNA follows: TGTGCCAGCTCAAGTATGGCAGGCTATAATTCACCCCTCCACTTT. Its protein product is CASSSMAGYNSPLHF. The gene calls are TRBV18 and TRBJ1-6, with no clear D. The CDR3 is 15 residues long. From germline, CDR1 is KGHSH and CDR2 LQKENI. Trimming removed 5 bases at V and 3 bases at J, with 11 bases between.

V gene TRBV6-1 combines with J gene TRBJ2-3, with D perhaps assigned TRBD1 or TRBD2 (5 bases each). Trimming pared 7 bases from V and 0 bases from J, leaving 11 bases between. The CDR3 sequence is 14 residues long. Germline assignment: CDR1 MNHNS and CDR2 SASEGT. The CDR3 loop is CASTGDASTDTQYF. CDR3 nucleotides: TGTGCCAGCACTGGGGACGCTAGCACAGATACGCAGTATTTT.

Points on this clone: Germline and junction disagree at one end, which may indicate a read error. CDR3 sequence: CRSSTDTQYF. The CDR3 bases are TGTCGGTCGAGCACAGATACGCAGTATTTT. The rearrangement joins TRBV20-1 to TRBJ2-3; D gene uncertain. Looked up from germline, CDR1 is DFQATT and CDR2 is SNEGSKA (reference sequence). The CDR3 has 10 residues.

The sample holds a few counts of this clone. The chain carries TRBV7-9 and TRBJ2-1; 10 bases fit TRBD2. From germline, CDR1 is SEHNR and CDR2 FQNEAQ (reference sequence). V shed 3 bases, J shed 7 bases, and the junction held 12 bases outside the gene matches. The CDR3 has 17 residues. CDR3 DNA: TGTGCCAGCAGCTTGCAGGGTTTAGCGGGAGGAGGAAATGAGCAGTTCTTC. Residues: CASSLQGLAGGGNEQFF.

V gene TRBV28 combines with J gene TRBJ2-7; weak D call: TRBD1 (7 bases). The CDR3 has 12 amino acids. CDR1 MDHEN and CDR2 SYDVKM come from the germline V gene. The V end lost 6 bases, the J end lost 5 bases, and 11 bases lay between the germline ends. CDR3 sequence (DNA): TGTGCCAGCAGGACAGGGAGGAACGAGCAGTACTTC. Translating it yields CASRTGRNEQYF.